These T cell receptor beta chains were read from a single sample in a study of tumor and adjacent non-tumor tissue in lung cancer. TCRdb reprocessed the multiplex PCR reads with MiXCR, giving one entry per CDR3 protein. The repertoire consists of approximately 66,000 distinct CDR3 sequences, with roughly 60% occurring once and the leading ten covering about 31%. Source material: distant non-tumor lung tissue. These receptors all come from a man between 65 and 85 years old with non-small cell lung cancer. The conserved cysteine and the conserved F or W are not part of the CDR3 here. Clone sizes are given selectively: once, few, many, or a class where the clone is expanded.

v_gene: TRBV11-2; abundance: -; CDR3aa: ASSYSGSGAYEQY
v_gene: TRBV20-1; abundance: -; CDR3aa: NAGAGDSGNTIY
v_gene: TRBV11-3; abundance: -; CDR3aa: ASNSNRGISKNIQY
v_gene: TRBV11-2; abundance: -; CDR3aa: AGSSRRGSSGAKVLT
v_gene: TRBV29-1; abundance: once; CDR3aa: SVEGCTASSGNTIY
v_gene: TRBV6-5; abundance: medium-sized; CDR3aa: ASSQRMDRVQINQPQH
v_gene: TRBV20-1; abundance: many; CDR3aa: SANGDVETQY
v_gene: TRBV7-2; abundance: -; CDR3aa: ASSFYEGSSYNEQF
v_gene: TRBV7-9; abundance: -; CDR3aa: ATSLQGLGNQPQH
v_gene: TRBV14; abundance: few; CDR3aa: ASSQDPSGTRGWEKLF
v_gene: TRBV29-1; abundance: many; CDR3aa: SVGVTGAEQY
v_gene: TRBV7-9; abundance: -; CDR3aa: ASSKAVQGEKLF
v_gene: TRBV11-2; abundance: many; CDR3aa: ASSPYDRGRNDGQF
v_gene: TRBV12-3/TRBV12-4; abundance: -; CDR3aa: ASNLNPLAGEYNEQF
v_gene: TRBV11-3; abundance: -; CDR3aa: ASSSNFRKGGHTGELF
v_gene: TRBV7-9; abundance: few; CDR3aa: ASSPAGRETQY
v_gene: TRBV11-2; abundance: -; CDR3aa: ASRMTSGAETRY
v_gene: TRBV12-3/TRBV12-4; abundance: -; CDR3aa: ASRPGRGEYNVQF
v_gene: TRBV30; abundance: -; CDR3aa: AWSARYKQY
v_gene: TRBV4-2; abundance: -; CDR3aa: TGISLAGAGNEQF
v_gene: TRBV28; abundance: once; CDR3aa: ASSTTTLLVQYNSTLH
v_gene: TRBV11-1; abundance: -; CDR3aa: ASNSTGVIGYI
v_gene: TRBV4-1; abundance: many; CDR3aa: ASSQVDRPNTEAF
v_gene: TRBV5-1; abundance: many; CDR3aa: ASSVGLAGGTDSYEQY
v_gene: TRBV11-2; abundance: medium-sized; CDR3aa: ASSLERTNQETQY
v_gene: TRBV11-2; abundance: -; CDR3aa: TSSLSFGHTGELF
v_gene: TRBV12-3/TRBV12-4; abundance: -; CDR3aa: ANNSVDGEGYT
v_gene: TRBV29-1; abundance: -; CDR3aa: SVVAEVNNEQF
v_gene: TRBV12-3/TRBV12-4; abundance: many; CDR3aa: ASSLRQGGQETQY
v_gene: TRBV4-2; abundance: -; CDR3aa: ASSQDSGGNTRELF
v_gene: TRBV20-1; abundance: -; CDR3aa: SADDRWLKTQY
v_gene: TRBV30; abundance: -; CDR3aa: AWSVITEGVDYT
v_gene: TRBV6-2/TRBV6-3; abundance: many; CDR3aa: ASSFSGTGGGNEQF
v_gene: TRBV5-6; abundance: -; CDR3aa: VSSLGARDQPQH
v_gene: TRBV11-2; abundance: -; CDR3aa: ASSLERLAGMEQF
v_gene: TRBV6-5; abundance: many; CDR3aa: ASSHRTVNSGNTIY
v_gene: TRBV29-1; abundance: many; CDR3aa: SAERSGFPSTDTQY
v_gene: TRBV10-3; abundance: many; CDR3aa: AISDGLDQETQY
v_gene: TRBV6-1; abundance: -; CDR3aa: ASSDLAVVKNIQY
v_gene: TRBV15; abundance: -; CDR3aa: ATSRGAGGKTETQY
v_gene: TRBV28; abundance: few; CDR3aa: ASSQIAGGSDTQY
v_gene: TRBV20-1; abundance: -; CDR3aa: SARRESPYEQC
v_gene: TRBV6-2/TRBV6-3; abundance: many; CDR3aa: ASRYRGQPQH
v_gene: TRBV4-1; abundance: -; CDR3aa: VSSQAGGTDNEQF
v_gene: TRBV11-2; abundance: -; CDR3aa: ASSLLINNEKLF
v_gene: TRBV10-3; abundance: -; CDR3aa: AISLTGVRETQY
v_gene: TRBV7-9; abundance: few; CDR3aa: ASSSQGPLAKNIQY
v_gene: TRBV6-1; abundance: -; CDR3aa: ASSERGGGQKLL